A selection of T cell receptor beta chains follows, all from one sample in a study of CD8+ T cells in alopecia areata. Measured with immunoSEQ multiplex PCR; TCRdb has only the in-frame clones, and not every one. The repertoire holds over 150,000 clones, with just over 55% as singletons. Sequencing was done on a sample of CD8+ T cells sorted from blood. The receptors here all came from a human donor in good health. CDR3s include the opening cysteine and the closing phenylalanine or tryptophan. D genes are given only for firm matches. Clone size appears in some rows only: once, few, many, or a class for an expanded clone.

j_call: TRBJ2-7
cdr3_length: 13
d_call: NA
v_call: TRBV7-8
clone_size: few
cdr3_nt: TGTGCCAGCAGCTTTGACATCAACTACGAGCAGTACTTC
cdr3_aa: CASSFDINYEQYF

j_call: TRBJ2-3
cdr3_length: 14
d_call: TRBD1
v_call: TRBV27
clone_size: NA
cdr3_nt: TGTGCCAGCAGCAGGGGGCGATCCACAGATACGCAGTATTTT
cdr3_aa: CASSRGRSTDTQYF

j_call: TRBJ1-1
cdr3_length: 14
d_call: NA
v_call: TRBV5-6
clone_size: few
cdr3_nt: TGTGCCAGCAGCCCCTCAAGAGGAGGGACCGAAGCTTTCTTT
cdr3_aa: CASSPSRGGTEAFF

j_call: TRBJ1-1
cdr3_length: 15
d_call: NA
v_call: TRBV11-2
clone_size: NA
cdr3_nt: TGTGCCAGCAGCAGCACAGGGACCATGAACACTGAAGCTTTCTTT
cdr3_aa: CASSSTGTMNTEAFF

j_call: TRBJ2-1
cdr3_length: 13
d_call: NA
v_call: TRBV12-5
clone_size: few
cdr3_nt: TGTGCTAGTGGTTTGCCCTTACGTACTGAGCAGTTCTTC
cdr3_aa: CASGLPLRTEQFF

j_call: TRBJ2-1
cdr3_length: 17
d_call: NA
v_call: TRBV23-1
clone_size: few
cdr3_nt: TGCGCCAGCAGTCAATCGAGGGACCGGGGTCTCAGGGATGAGCAGTTCTTC
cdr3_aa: CASSQSRDRGLRDEQFF

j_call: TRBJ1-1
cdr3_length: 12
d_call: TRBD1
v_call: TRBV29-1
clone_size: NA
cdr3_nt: TGCAGCGTCGTAGCAGGGGGCACTGAAGCTTTCTTT
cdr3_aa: CSVVAGGTEAFF

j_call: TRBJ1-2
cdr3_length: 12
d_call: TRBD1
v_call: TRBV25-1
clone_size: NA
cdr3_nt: TGTGCCAGCACACAGGGGGCGCTTGGCTACACCTTC
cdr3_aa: CASTQGALGYTF

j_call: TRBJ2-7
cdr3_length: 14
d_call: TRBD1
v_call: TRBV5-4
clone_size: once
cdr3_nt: TGTGCCAGCAGCTTCACGGGACAGTCCTACGAGCAGTACTTC
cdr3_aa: CASSFTGQSYEQYF

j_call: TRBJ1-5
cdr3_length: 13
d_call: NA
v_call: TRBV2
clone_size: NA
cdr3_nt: TGTGCCAGCAGCGTGGGGAGCAATCAGCCCCAGCATTTT
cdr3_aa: CASSVGSNQPQHF

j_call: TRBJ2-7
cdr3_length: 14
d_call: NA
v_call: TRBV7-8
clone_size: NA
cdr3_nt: TGTGCCAGCAGCTTAACCGGGGGAAGGGACGAGCAGTACTTC
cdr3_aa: CASSLTGGRDEQYF

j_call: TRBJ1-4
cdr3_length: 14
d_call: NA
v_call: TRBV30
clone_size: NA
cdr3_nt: TGTGCCTGGAGTGGGGCAGGGGTAGAGGAAAAACTGTTTTTT
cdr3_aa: CAWSGAGVEEKLFF

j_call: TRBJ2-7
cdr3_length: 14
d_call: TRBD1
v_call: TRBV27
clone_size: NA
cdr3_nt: TGTGCCAGCTGTTTAATCCCCGCAGGGGGCGAGCAGTACTTC
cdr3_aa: CASCLIPAGGEQYF

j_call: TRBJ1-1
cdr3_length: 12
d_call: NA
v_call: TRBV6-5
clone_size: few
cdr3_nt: TGTGCCAGCAGCCGCCCGGGGACTGAAGCTTTCTTT
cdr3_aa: CASSRPGTEAFF

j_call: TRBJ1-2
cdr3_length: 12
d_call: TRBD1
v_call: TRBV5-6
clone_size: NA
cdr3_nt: TGTGCCAGCAGCTGGAGGGACAGACGGGACACCTTC
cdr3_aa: CASSWRDRRDTF

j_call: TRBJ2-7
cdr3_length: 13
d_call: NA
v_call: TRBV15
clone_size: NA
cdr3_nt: TGTGCCACCAGCTCAAAAGGGGGAAACGAGCAGTACTTC
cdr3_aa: CATSSKGGNEQYF

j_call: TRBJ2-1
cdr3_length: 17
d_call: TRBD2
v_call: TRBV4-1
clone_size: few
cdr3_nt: TGCGCCAGCAGCCAAGGACTAGCGGGGTTACTTTACAATGAGCAGTTCTTC
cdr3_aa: CASSQGLAGLLYNEQFF

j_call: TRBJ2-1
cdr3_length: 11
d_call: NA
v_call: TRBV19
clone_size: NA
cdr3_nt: TGTGCCAGTCTCCAAGGGGGTGAGCAGTTCTTC
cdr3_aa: CASLQGGEQFF

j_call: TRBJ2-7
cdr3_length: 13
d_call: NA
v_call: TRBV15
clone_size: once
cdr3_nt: TGTGCCACCAGCAGTCAGGCCTCCTACGAGCAGTACTTC
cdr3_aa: CATSSQASYEQYF

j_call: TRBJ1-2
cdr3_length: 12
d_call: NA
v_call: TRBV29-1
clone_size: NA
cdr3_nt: TGCAGCGTTGACGGGGGTAACTATGGCTACACCTTC
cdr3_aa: CSVDGGNYGYTF

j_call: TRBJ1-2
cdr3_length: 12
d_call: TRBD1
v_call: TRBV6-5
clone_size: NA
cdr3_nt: TGTGCCAGCAGCGAAGGACAGGCTGGCTACACCTTC
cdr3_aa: CASSEGQAGYTF

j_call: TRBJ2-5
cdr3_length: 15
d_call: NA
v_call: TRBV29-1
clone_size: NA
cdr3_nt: TGCAGCGTCCCCCCCACCGACAGAAACCAAGAGACCCAGTACTTC
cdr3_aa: CSVPPTDRNQETQYF

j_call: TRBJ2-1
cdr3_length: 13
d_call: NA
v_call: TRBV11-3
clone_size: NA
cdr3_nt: TGTGCCAGCAGCTTAGTTCCGGGGGACGGGCAGTTCTTC
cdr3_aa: CASSLVPGDGQFF

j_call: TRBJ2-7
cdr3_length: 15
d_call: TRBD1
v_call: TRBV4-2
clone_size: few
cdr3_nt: TGTGCCAGCAGCCACACAGGGGGCGCCGGGAACGAGCAGTACTTC
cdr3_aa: CASSHTGGAGNEQYF

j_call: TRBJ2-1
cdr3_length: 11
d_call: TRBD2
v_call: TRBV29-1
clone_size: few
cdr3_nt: TGCAGCGTCGATGCCGGGGAGGGGCAGTTCTTC
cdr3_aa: CSVDAGEGQFF

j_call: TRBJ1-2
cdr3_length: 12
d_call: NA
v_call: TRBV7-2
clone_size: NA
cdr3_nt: TGTGCCAGCAGCTTTCTTTCTACTGGCTACACCTTC
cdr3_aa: CASSFLSTGYTF

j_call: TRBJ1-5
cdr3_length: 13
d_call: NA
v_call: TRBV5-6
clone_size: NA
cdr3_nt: TGTGCCAGCAGCTTGATGACCGGGGGGCCCCAGCATTTT
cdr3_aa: CASSLMTGGPQHF

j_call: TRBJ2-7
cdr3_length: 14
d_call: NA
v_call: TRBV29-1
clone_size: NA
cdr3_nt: TGCAGCGTTGAGAGCGGAGACAGGCCCTACGAGCAGTACTTC
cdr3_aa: CSVESGDRPYEQYF

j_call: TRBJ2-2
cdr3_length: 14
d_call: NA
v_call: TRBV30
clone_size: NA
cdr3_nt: TGTGCCTGGATGGTGGGTTGGGGCACCGGGGAGCTGTTTTTT
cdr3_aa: CAWMVGWGTGELFF

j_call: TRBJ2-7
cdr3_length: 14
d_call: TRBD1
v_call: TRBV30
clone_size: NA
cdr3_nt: TGTGCCTGGAGTGGGACAGGGAAGACCTACGAGCAGTACTTC
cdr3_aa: CAWSGTGKTYEQYF

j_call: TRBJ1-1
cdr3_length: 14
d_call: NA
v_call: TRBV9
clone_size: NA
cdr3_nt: TGTGCCAGCAGCGTAGGTTGGGGGAACACTGAAGCTTTCTTT
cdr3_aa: CASSVGWGNTEAFF

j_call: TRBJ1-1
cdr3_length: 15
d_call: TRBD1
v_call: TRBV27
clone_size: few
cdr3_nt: TGTGCCAGCAGTGTCCTTGACAGGGGGAACACTGAAGCTTTCTTT
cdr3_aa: CASSVLDRGNTEAFF

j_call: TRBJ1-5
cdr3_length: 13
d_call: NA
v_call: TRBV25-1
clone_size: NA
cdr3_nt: TGTGCCAGCAGTGAGCAGGGAAATCAGCCCCAGCATTTT
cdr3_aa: CASSEQGNQPQHF

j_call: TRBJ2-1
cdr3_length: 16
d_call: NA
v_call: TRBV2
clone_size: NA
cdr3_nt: TGTGCCAGCAGTGAAGCTGCAGGATACTCCTACAATGAGCAGTTCTTC
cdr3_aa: CASSEAAGYSYNEQFF

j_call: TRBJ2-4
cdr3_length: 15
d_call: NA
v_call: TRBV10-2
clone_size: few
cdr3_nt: TGCGCCAGCAGTGTTTTGGGGGAGGCCAAAAACATTCAGTACTTC
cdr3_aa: CASSVLGEAKNIQYF

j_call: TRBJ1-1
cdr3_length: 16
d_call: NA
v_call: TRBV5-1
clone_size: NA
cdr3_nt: TGCGCCAGCAGCGAAGAAGGGATGGAGTATTACACTGAAGCTTTCTTT
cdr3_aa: CASSEEGMEYYTEAFF

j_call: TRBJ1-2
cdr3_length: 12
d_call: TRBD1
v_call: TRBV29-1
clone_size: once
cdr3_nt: TGCAGCGTTGAGGGACAGAGCTATGGCTACACCTTC
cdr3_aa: CSVEGQSYGYTF

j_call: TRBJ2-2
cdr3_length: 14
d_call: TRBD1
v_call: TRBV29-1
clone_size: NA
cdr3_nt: TGCAGCGTTCTCGGGACAGGGCACGCCGGGGAGCTGTTTTTT
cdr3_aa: CSVLGTGHAGELFF

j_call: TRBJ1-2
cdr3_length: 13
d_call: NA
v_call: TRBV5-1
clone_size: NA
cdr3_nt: TGCGCCAGTACTCAAGTCCAAGGAGATGGCTACACCTTC
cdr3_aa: CASTQVQGDGYTF

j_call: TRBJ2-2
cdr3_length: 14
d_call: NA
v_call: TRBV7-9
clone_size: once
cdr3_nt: TGTGCCAGCAGCGGACCGTTGGGCACCGGGGAGCTGTTTTTT
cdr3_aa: CASSGPLGTGELFF

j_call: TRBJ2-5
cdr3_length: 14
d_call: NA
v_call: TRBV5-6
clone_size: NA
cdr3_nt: TGTGCCAGCAGCTTGGCGGTGGGAGAAGAGACCCAGTACTTC
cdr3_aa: CASSLAVGEETQYF

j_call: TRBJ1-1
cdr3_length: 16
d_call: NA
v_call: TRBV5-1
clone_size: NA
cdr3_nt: TGCGCCAGCAGCCCATTTACAGGGCCACAGGACACTGAAGCTTTCTTT
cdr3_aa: CASSPFTGPQDTEAFF

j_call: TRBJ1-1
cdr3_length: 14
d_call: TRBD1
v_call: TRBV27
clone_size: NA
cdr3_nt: TGTGCCAGCTCGGACAGGGGAGGGTCCGCTGAAGCTTTCTTT
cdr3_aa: CASSDRGGSAEAFF